This T cell receptor (beta chain) emerged from a study of spatial heterogeneity in lung cancer. Study results and limitations: Compared with follow-up, resection was when ubiquitous expanded tumor TCRs appeared in blood more.

The CDR3 runs 13 residues. The J segment lost 6 bases and the V segment lost 7 bases, leaving 6 bases of the junction unmatched. The germline V gene has CDR1 SNHLY and CDR2 FYNNEI. In the library, each TCR cDNA molecule bore its own unique molecular identifier. TCRdb processed the 5' RACE reads anew with MiXCR; each CDR3 protein has one entry. The sample includes tens of thousands of distinct CDR3 sequences, 10% to 15% of them seen just once. This clonotype was observed a handful of times. Its antigen is not identified. Time point described: sample taken at primary tumor resection. Whole RNA, isolated from tumor, nontumor lung or frozen PBMC, was sequenced without prior sorting.

The chain employs TRBV2 and TRBJ1-5; 7 nucleotides agree with TRBD1. This receptor was obtained from a male donor with early-stage non-small cell lung cancer. The source material was PBMCs, sampled at surgery. This CDR3 reads CASNYQGGQPQHF. As DNA, the CDR3 is TGTGCCAGCAACTACCAGGGGGGTCAGCCCCAGCATTTT. Using reference TRBV2 and TRBJ1-5 for the parts outside the CDR3, the full variable domain is EPEVTQTPSHQVTQMGQEVILRCVPISNHLYFYWYRQILGQKVEFLVSFYNNEISEKSEIFDDQFSVERPDGSNFTLKIRSTKLEDSAMYFCASNYQGGQPQHFGDGTRLSIL.